This T cell receptor (beta chain) was obtained from a study of T cell responses to AZD1222 COVID-19 vaccine. Comment on this clone: Its target is unknown.

Study-level findings and limits: Recipients of two AZD1222 doses showed rising Spike-specific TCR breadth and depth. The donors showed a predominance of white British ancestry and of females, with possible underestimation of clonal diversity.

Sequencing used immunoSEQ multiplex PCR; TCRdb keeps in-frame clones, though not all of them. The data hold about 100,000 clones, with approximately 90% observed a single time. The material sequenced was peripheral blood, taken on day 0 of AZD1222 vaccination. The receptor comes from an adult in good health.

CDR3 sequence: CAIQGSMNTEAFF. The CDR3 nucleotides read TGTGCCATACAGGGCTCAATGAACACTGAAGCTTTCTTT. The chain employs TRBV10-3 and TRBJ1-1; D is perhaps TRBD1 (6 bases). Per the germline V gene, CDR1 is ENHRY and CDR2 is SYGVKD. V was pared by 9 bases and J by 0 bases, with 11 bases between. The length of the CDR3 is 13 residues.